The rows below give T cell receptor beta chains drawn from one sample of a study of shared clonotypes between healthy human individuals. The method was immunoSEQ multiplex PCR; TCRdb's version includes in-frame clones alone and lacks a portion of them. Of roughly 510,000 clones detected, 60% to 80% appear once; the ten largest clones hold roughly an eighth. The sample taken for sequencing was PBMCs. These receptors all come from a woman aged 40 to 55 in good health. Some clones in this sample may be carry-over from other donors' samples. Both conserved end residues are part of each CDR3. D genes are given only for firm matches. Clone size is not always given. Where it is, it says once, few, many or a class for expanded clones.

j_call clone_size v_call d_call cdr3_aa cdr3_nt
TRBJ2-2 NA TRBV18 TRBD2 CASSPFTSGNTGELFF TGTGCCAGCTCACCATTCACTAGCGGGAACACCGGGGAGCTGTTTTTT
TRBJ2-2 once TRBV4-2 NA CASSQDAQTLGELFF TGTGCCAGCAGCCAAGACGCCCAGACGTTGGGGGAGCTGTTTTTT
TRBJ1-1 NA TRBV19 NA CASPSWAEAFF TGTGCCAGTCCAAGCTGGGCTGAAGCTTTCTTT
TRBJ1-3 NA TRBV6-1 NA CASSEETGSGNTIYF TGTGCCAGCAGTGAAGAGACGGGCTCTGGAAACACCATATATTTT
TRBJ2-7 NA TRBV15 TRBD1 CATSSGGGQGAYEQYF TGTGCCACCAGCTCCGGAGGGGGACAGGGAGCCTACGAGCAGTACTTC
TRBJ1-1 NA TRBV10-3 NA CATLGQGMNTEASF TGTGCCACCCTAGGGCAGGGAATGAACACTGAAGCCTCCTTT
TRBJ2-3 NA TRBV30 TRBD1 CATAPGQGTDTQYF TGTGCCACCGCCCCGGGACAGGGCACAGATACGCAGTATTTT
TRBJ2-3 NA TRBV5-1 TRBD2 CASSLGDYTDTQYF TGCGCCAGCAGCTTGGGGGACTATACAGATACGCAGTATTTT
TRBJ2-2 NA TRBV5-6 TRBD1 CASSFGQGRFSGELFF TGTGCCAGCAGCTTCGGACAGGGTCGGTTCTCCGGGGAGCTGTTTTTT
TRBJ2-7 NA TRBV30 TRBD2 CAWSRPSGRIAYEQYF TGTGCCTGGAGTCGGCCTAGCGGGAGGATAGCCTACGAGCAGTACTTC
TRBJ2-7 NA TRBV5-1 TRBD1 CDSSLVGQDYEQYF TGCGACAGCAGCTTGGTTGGACAGGACTACGAGCAGTACTTC
TRBJ2-5 NA TRBV30 TRBD2 CAWSIGGSWVETQYF TGTGCCTGGAGTATTGGCGGGAGCTGGGTAGAGACCCAGTACTTC
TRBJ1-4 NA TRBV30 NA CAWSDGGAENEKLFF TGTGCCTGGAGTGACGGTGGGGCAGAAAATGAAAAACTGTTTTTT
TRBJ2-1 NA TRBV9 TRBD2 CASTVGPSGDNEQFF TGTGCCAGCACCGTGGGGCCTAGCGGTGACAATGAGCAGTTCTTC
TRBJ2-5 NA TRBV5-5 TRBD1 CASSLGTGIETQYF TGTGCCAGCAGCTTGGGGACAGGGATAGAGACCCAGTACTTC
TRBJ2-5 NA TRBV28 NA CASSASGRETQYF TGTGCCAGCAGCGCTTCAGGGCGGGAGACCCAGTACTTC
TRBJ2-5 once TRBV7-9 TRBD2 CASSTGLAGGQETQYF TGTGCCAGCAGCACCGGACTAGCGGGAGGGCAGGAGACCCAGTACTTC
TRBJ2-2 NA TRBV7-3 NA CASSSPGLTTGELFF TGTGCCAGCAGCTCCCCCGGACTAACAACCGGGGAGCTGTTTTTT
TRBJ2-7 NA TRBV28 TRBD1 CASSSTGEGIYEQYF TGTGCCAGCAGTTCGACAGGGGAAGGGATCTACGAGCAGTACTTC
TRBJ1-5 once TRBV19 NA CASTSLNGSNQPQHF TGTGCCAGTACCTCGTTGAACGGGAGCAATCAGCCCCAGCATTTT
TRBJ2-6 NA TRBV7-3 TRBD2 CASSPGGSGANVLTF TGTGCCAGCAGCCCCGGGGGGTCCGGGGCCAACGTCCTGACTTTC
TRBJ2-3 NA TRBV6-1 NA CASRGDTESDTQYF TGTGCCAGCAGGGGGGACACAGAATCAGATACGCAGTATTTT
TRBJ2-1 once TRBV28 NA CASSFLRAEKAYNEQFF TGTGCCAGCAGTTTCCTCCGGGCCGAAAAGGCCTACAATGAGCAGTTCTTC
TRBJ2-7 once TRBV18 TRBD1 CASSLTTGTGGGEQYF TGTGCCAGCTCACTGACAACCGGGACAGGGGGTGGTGAGCAGTACTTC
TRBJ2-3 few TRBV7-3 TRBD2 CASSRTGLAGADTQYF TGTGCCAGCAGCCGGACGGGACTAGCGGGAGCGGATACGCAGTATTTT
TRBJ1-6 once TRBV28 NA CASSQTADDSPLHF TGTGCCAGCAGCCAGACCGCCGATGATTCACCCCTCCACTTT
TRBJ2-1 few TRBV20-1 TRBD2 CSAGGLAVQFF TGCAGTGCCGGGGGACTAGCGGTGCAGTTCTTC
TRBJ2-5 NA TRBV7-3 TRBD2 CASSSGTSGSWETQYF TGTGCCAGCAGCTCCGGGACTAGCGGGAGCTGGGAGACCCAGTACTTC
TRBJ1-1 NA TRBV28 NA CASSEGGRRTEAFF TGTGCCAGCAGTGAGGGGGGGCGCCGGACTGAAGCTTTCTTT